This T cell receptor (beta chain) was sequenced in a study of T-cell reconstitution after alpha-beta-depleted transplantation in children. This clonotype occurred many times. Preparing the TCRbeta library involved the use of unique molecular identifiers. TCRdb ran MiXCR on the PCR reads and lists one entry per CDR3 protein. The sample includes roughly 100,000 distinct CDR3 sequences, about 5.6% of them seen just once. The source was PBMCs, mostly from graft donor cells, collected 60 days after TCRalphabeta/CD19-depleted stem cell transplant. This clonotype was obtained from a female patient between 2 and 15 years old who had a stem cell transplant for Fanconi anemia, so the T cells may come from the graft donor.

The CDR3 sequence: CASSPQGQHNYGYTF. As DNA, the CDR3 is TGTGCCAGCTCACCACAGGGACAGCACAACTATGGCTACACCTTC. The chain uses TRBV18 and TRBJ1-2, with 7 nucleotides matching TRBD1. V gave up 1 base and J gave up 2 bases; unmatched junction bases: 4. The CDR3 is made up of 15 amino acids. Germline assignment: CDR1 KGHSH and CDR2 LQKENI.